This T cell receptor (beta chain) comes out of a study of T cells in tuberculosis. A remark on this clone: As yet, its antigen is unknown.

Study-level findings and limits: Active tuberculosis patients had shorter CDR3-alpha; the beta difference was nonsignificant.

The CDR3 runs to 14 residues. Trimming pared 2 bases from V and 4 bases from J, leaving 9 bases between. Germline-derived CDR1 and CDR2 are SGHRS and YFSETQ. Generated by immunoSEQ multiplex PCR, the TCRdb table keeps only in-frame clones and is missing some. The data contain around 26,000 clones, 90% to 95% of them seen just once; the ten biggest clones take up about a sixth. This sequence was found in a donor between 10 and 35 years old with latent tuberculosis or without tuberculosis infection. Some clones in this sample may be carry-over from other donors' samples. Sequencing was performed on PBMCs. V usage is TRBV5-1 and J usage is TRBJ1-4; D unresolved. This chain's CDR3 is CASSFVSLNEKLFF. CDR3 coding DNA: TGCGCCAGCAGCTTCGTCAGTCTTAATGAAAAACTGTTTTTT.